The T cell receptor beta chain described here comes from a study of blood T cell repertoires in COVID-19. Study-wide background: COVID-19 samples, acute and convalescent, were from the United States, Italy and Spain. Nucleic acid was either cDNA or gDNA, and it came from T cells, B-cell-depleted T cells, or PBMCs.

This clone has a count of ten or more. Profiling relied on immunoSEQ multiplex PCR, and the TCRdb table lists in-frame clones only, not all of them. Here the sample spans fewer than 400,000 clones, roughly 85% being singletons. Per the germline V gene, CDR1 is MGHRA and CDR2 is YSYEKL. CDR3 length equals 16 residues. The germline V and J ends were trimmed by 0 bases and 7 bases, with 16 bases remaining between them. This receptor was identified in a woman in her twenties or thirties who had been exposed to COVID-19. Sequenced: PBMCs or T cells enriched from blood (not recorded which). The chain recombines TRBV4-1 with TRBJ2-1; TRBD1 is a possible D gene (7 bases). This CDR3 is CASSQDGGGLRNEQFF. CDR3 nucleotides: TGCGCCAGCAGCCAAGACGGAGGGGGCCTGAGGAATGAGCAGTTCTTC.